Presented here are 24 T cell receptor beta chains from one specimen sequenced in a study of early T cells in non-severe SARS-CoV-2 infection. TCRdb used MiXCR to reprocess the 5' RACE reads, holding one entry per CDR3 protein. The sample contains around 100,000 distinct CDR3 sequences, 16% of which appear only once. Input material: whole blood. The receptors derive from an adult who was a healthcare worker with PCR-confirmed SARS-CoV-2 infection or an uninfected control (not recorded which).

This chain connects TRBV11-2 to TRBJ2-1; no firm D call. There are 13 residues in the CDR3. Germline V CDR1 and CDR2: SGHAT, FQNNGV. V dropped 5 bases and J dropped 3 bases, with 8 bases sitting between them. CDR3: CASSADNYNEQFF. The CDR3 DNA sequence: TGTGCCAGCAGCGCAGACAACTACAATGAGCAGTTCTTC.

The chain employs TRBV18 and TRBJ2-7; either TRBD1 or TRBD2 may supply D (5 bases each). This CDR3 contains 14 residues. Germline V gene data show CDR1 as KGHSH and CDR2 as LQKENI. Trimming took 3 bases from V and 2 from J, leaving 11 bases between them. The CDR3: CASSPGVNTYEQYF. The CDR3 nucleotides read TGTGCCAGCTCACCGGGGGTAAATACCTACGAGCAGTACTTC.

This chain joins TRBV2 and TRBJ2-1; D unclear. Germline V gene data show CDR1 as SNHLY and CDR2 as FYNNEI. V gave up 7 bases and J gave up 8 bases, with 18 bases separating them. The CDR3 is made up of 14 amino acids. CDR3 sequence (DNA): TGTGCCAGCACCTCGTGGGCCAATAGGGATGAGCAGTTCTTC. Translated: CASTSWANRDEQFF.

This clonotype was detected ten times or more. This rearrangement joins TRBV7-2 to TRBJ2-2, with 7 nucleotides matching TRBD2. The junction had 11 bases not matched to a gene; V was cut back by 2 bases and J by 5 bases. The CDR3 spans 17 residues. CDR1 is SGHTA, CDR2 FQGNSA, per germline. CDR3 DNA: TGTGCCAGCAGCTTATCTCCCAGCGGGGACCGGACCGGGGAGCTGTTTTTT. Protein sequence: CASSLSPSGDRTGELFF.

The V gene is TRBV7-2, the J gene TRBJ1-6; no definite D call. CDR3 length: 12 residues. V was clipped by 1 base and J by 7 bases, with 2 bases between them. The V gene's germline CDR1 is SGHTA and CDR2 FQGNSA. The CDR3 reads CASSLVNSPLHF. The DNA of the CDR3 is TGTGCCAGCAGCTTAGTCAATTCACCCCTCCACTTT.

This clonotype was seen a few times. The chain couples TRBV27 to TRBJ1-5; no clear D gene. The V gene's germline CDR1 is MNHEY and CDR2 SMNVEV (reference sequence). Trimming shortened V by 2 bases and J by 8 bases, and 16 bases separated the two germline ends. CDR3 length: 15 residues. The CDR3 DNA sequence: TGTGCCAGCAGTTTAATTGGCACTGCCCGGGAGCCCCAGCATTTT. As protein: CASSLIGTAREPQHF.

This clonotype appeared a few times. In nucleotides, the CDR3 is TGTGCCAGCAGCCAAGATCGAAATCAGCCCCAGCATTTT. Its translation is CASSQDRNQPQHF. The chain employs TRBV3-1 and TRBJ1-5; D gene uncertain. The CDR3 sequence is 13 residues long. Germline loops: CDR1 LGHDT, CDR2 YNNKEL (reference sequence). Trimming cost V 0 bases and J 4 bases, with 4 bases left between them.

The chain couples TRBV28 to TRBJ2-3; D remains ambiguous. The germline V gene has CDR1 MDHEN and CDR2 SYDVKM. The CDR3 is made up of 14 amino acids. V shed 3 bases and J shed 4 bases, with 11 bases lying between them. The CDR3 here is CASSFPGPADTQYF. The CDR3 nucleotides are TGTGCCAGCAGTTTCCCGGGTCCCGCAGATACGCAGTATTTT.

In its sample, this clonotype was seen a few times. The chain has TRBV28 and TRBJ2-1, with 7 nucleotides matching TRBD1. J was trimmed by 0 bases and V by 7 bases; bases with no gene match: 3. The V gene's germline CDR1 is MDHEN and CDR2 SYDVKM. The CDR3 is 14 amino acids. In nucleotides, the CDR3 is TGTGCCAGCAAAGGGACAGCCTCCTACAATGAGCAGTTCTTC. This sequence encodes CASKGTASYNEQFF.

The chain has TRBV7-9 and TRBJ1-1; D remains unclear. CDR1 is SEHNR, CDR2 FQNEAQ, per germline (reference sequence). There are 14 residues in the CDR3. Trimming took off 5 bases at V and 4 bases at J, with 14 bases between the two ends. The DNA for the CDR3 is TGTGCCAGCAGCGGGCGTTCTTGGGGCACTGAAGCTTTCTTT. Translating gives CASSGRSWGTEAFF.

The CDR3 sequence: CASSMTQNNEQYF. The CDR3 bases are TGCGCCAGCAGTATGACCCAAAACAACGAGCAGTACTTC. J is TRBJ2-7 and V is TRBV10-2; D gene unclear. Germline-derived CDR1 and CDR2 are WSHSY and SAAADI. CDR3 size: 13 residues. The V end was cut by 5 bases, the J end by 5 bases, with 13 bases between.

This clonotype has a count of ten or more. The chain is built from TRBV6-5 and TRBJ2-1; 10 bases line up with TRBD1. This CDR3 spans 15 amino acids. J was trimmed by 4 bases and V by 0 bases; bases with no gene match: 0. Germline CDR1 is MNHEY and CDR2 is SVGAGI. CDR3 amino acids: CASSYSGQGYNEQFF. For the CDR3, the DNA is TGTGCCAGCAGTTACTCGGGACAGGGGTACAATGAGCAGTTCTTC.

This clonotype was counted a few times. This chain connects TRBV25-1 to TRBJ2-6; a possible D gene is TRBD1 (5 bases). Germline V gives CDR1 MGHDK, CDR2 SYGVNS. V lost 6 bases and J lost 4, with 16 bases in between. This CDR3 has 16 amino acids. CDR3 protein: CASSFYQGPGANVLTF. The CDR3 nucleotides are TGTGCCAGCAGCTTTTACCAGGGTCCAGGGGCCAACGTCCTGACTTTC. Filled out from reference TRBV25-1 and TRBJ2-6, the complete variable domain reads EADIYQTPRYLVIGTGKKITLECSQTMGHDKMYWYQQDPGMELHLIHYSYGVNSTEKGDLSSESTVSRIRTEHFPLTLESARPSHTSQYLCASSFYQGPGANVLTFGAGSRLTVL.

The J gene is TRBJ2-1, the V gene TRBV21-1; the table calls TRBD1, which could not be checked here. TRBV21-1 is flagged as a pseudogene. The CDR3 is 15 residues long. The chain's CDR3 is CASSKPGQGYNEQFF. CDR3 DNA sequence: TGTGCCAGCAGCAAACCGGGACAGGGCTACAATGAGCAGTTCTTC.

J is TRBJ2-2 and V is TRBV29-1; no firm D call. There are 11 residues in the CDR3. Trimming left V 4 bases short and J 7 bases short, with 7 bases between. CDR1 is SQVTM and CDR2 is ANQGSEA in the germline V gene. The CDR3 sequence: CSVVSYGELFF. Written as DNA, the CDR3 is TGCAGCGTTGTCAGTTACGGGGAGCTGTTTTTT.

This clonotype appeared a few times. V and J are TRBV7-6 and TRBJ2-1; D tentatively fits TRBD1 or TRBD2 (5 bases each). The V end was cut by 5 bases, the J end by 2 bases, with 16 bases between. The CDR3 totals 16 residues. Germline CDR1 SGHVS, CDR2 FNYEAQ. This CDR3 is CASSPTGTQTYNEQFF. The DNA for the CDR3 is TGTGCCAGCAGCCCCACCGGGACCCAGACCTACAATGAGCAGTTCTTC.

Here the CDR3 DNA reads TGCAGTGCCCGAGCTGGGAATCAGCCCCAGCATTTT. Translating it yields CSARAGNQPQHF. The genes are TRBV20-1 and TRBJ1-5; D gene unclear. V lost 6 bases and J 4 bases, leaving 10 bases between the germline ends. Germline assignment: CDR1 DFQATT and CDR2 SNEGSKA (reference sequence). CDR3 length: 12 residues.

Only a few counts were recorded for this clonotype. The chain links TRBV6-5 to TRBJ2-6; D call uncertain. Trimming stripped 2 bases from V and 4 bases from J, with 15 bases between. Germline values: CDR1 MNHEY, CDR2 SVGAGI. The CDR3 is 17 residues long. As DNA, the CDR3 is TGTGCCAGCAGTTACCGGTACATGACCCCCGGGGCCAACGTCCTGACTTTC. Protein product: CASSYRYMTPGANVLTF.

This clonotype appeared a few times. J is TRBJ2-2 and V is TRBV14; possibly TRBD2 for D (6 bases). The CDR3 extends over 14 amino acids. Germline assignment: CDR1 SGHDN and CDR2 FVKESK. Trimming cost V 7 bases and J 5 bases, with 14 bases left between them. CDR3 coding DNA: TGTGCCAGCAATGGGGGGATAGGAACCGGGGAGCTGTTTTTT. Protein: CASNGGIGTGELFF.

This clonotype has a handful of counts. V gene TRBV7-9 combines with J gene TRBJ2-5; 11 bases match TRBD2. This CDR3 comprises 18 residues. Per germline, CDR1 SEHNR and CDR2 FQNEAQ (reference sequence). The V gene end was trimmed by 4 bases and the J gene end by 3 bases; junction bases not matched to a gene: 13. The CDR3 region has the DNA TGTGCCAGCAGCTCCAGACTAGCGGGATGGGAAAAAGAAGAGACCCAGTACTTC. Its translation is CASSSRLAGWEKEETQYF.

This clonotype appeared many times. The CDR3 loop reads CASRDSLEYEQYF. The CDR3 nucleotides are TGTGCCAGCAGGGACAGCCTGGAGTACGAGCAGTACTTC. The chain uses TRBV6-1 and TRBJ2-7, with D tentatively TRBD1 (6 bases). The V end was cut by 6 bases, the J end by 4 bases, with 13 bases between. The CDR3 runs to 13 residues. Germline CDR1 and CDR2: MNHNS and SASEGT.

This chain uses TRBV7-8 with TRBJ1-3; D is perhaps TRBD1 (5 bases). The CDR3 has 19 residues. Germline lookup yields CDR1 SGHVS and CDR2 FQNEAQ. The germline V and J ends were trimmed by 5 bases and 4 bases, with 27 bases remaining between them. Here the CDR3 reads CASSPWRRDLMIPGNTIYF. For the CDR3, the DNA is TGTGCCAGCAGCCCCTGGCGCCGGGACTTGATGATCCCCGGAAACACCATATATTTT.

This clonotype was picked up a small number of times. This chain links TRBV7-2 with TRBJ2-2; a weak D match, TRBD1 (6 bases). Between the trimmed V and J ends, which lost 5 bases and 3 bases, there was a span of 16 bases. The length of the CDR3 is 16 residues. Germline assignment: CDR1 SGHTA and CDR2 FQGNSA. Written as DNA, the CDR3 is TGTGCCAGCAGCCCCGGACAGTTAGAGGACACCGGGGAGCTGTTTTTT. It specifies CASSPGQLEDTGELFF.

This clonotype was picked up a small number of times. Mismatch with germline at one junction end may stem from a read error. The CDR3 reads CASSLPGQGYETQYF. The CDR3 DNA sequence: TGTGCTAGCAGCTTACCGGGACAGGGCTACGAGACCCAGTACTTC. This chain joins TRBV7-7 and TRBJ2-5, with TRBD1 matching over 9 bases. Germline V gene data show CDR1 as SSHAT and CDR2 as FNYEAQ (reference sequence). There are 15 residues in the CDR3.